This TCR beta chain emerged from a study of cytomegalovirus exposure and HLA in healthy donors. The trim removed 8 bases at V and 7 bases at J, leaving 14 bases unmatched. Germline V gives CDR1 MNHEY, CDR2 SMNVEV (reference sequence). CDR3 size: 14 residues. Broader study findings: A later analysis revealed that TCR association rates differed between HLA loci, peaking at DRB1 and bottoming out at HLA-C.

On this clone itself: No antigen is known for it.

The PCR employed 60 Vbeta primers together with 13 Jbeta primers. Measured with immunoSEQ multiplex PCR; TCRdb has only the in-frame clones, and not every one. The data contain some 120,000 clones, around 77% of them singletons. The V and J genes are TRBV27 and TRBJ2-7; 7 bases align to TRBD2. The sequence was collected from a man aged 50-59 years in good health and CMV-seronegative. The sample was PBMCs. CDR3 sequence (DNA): TGTGCCAGCTGGGAGGGAGCGATCGATGGGGAGCAGTACTTC. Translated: CASWEGAIDGEQYF.